Sequencing of this T cell receptor beta chain was carried out in a study of shared clonotypes between healthy human individuals. Study as a whole: Donors had three CD4 naive, three CD4 memory, two CD8 naive and one CD8 memory plate apiece.

General study points: Blood alone was sampled, and tissue repertoires likely differ.

Worth noting for this clone: Its antigen is not identified.

Profiled with immunoSEQ multiplex PCR; TCRdb holds only in-frame clones, not every one. Among 650,000 to 750,000 clones, around 72% were seen once, and the ten largest hold about 1.7%. This receptor was obtained from a woman aged 25 to 39 in good health. Sequences were obtained from memory CD4+ T cells sorted from blood. The subset here: CD45RA-negative fraction.

This CDR3 is CASSELAGGSEQFF. DNA for the CDR3: TGTGCCAGCAGTGAACTAGCGGGAGGGTCTGAGCAGTTCTTC. This chain joins TRBV6-4 and TRBJ2-1; TRBD2 agrees at 13 bases. This CDR3 comprises 14 residues. The germline V gene encodes CDR1 MRHNA and CDR2 SNTAGT. The trim removed 3 bases at V and 9 bases at J, leaving 2 bases unmatched.